These 11 T cell receptor beta chains were all obtained from the same sample, sequenced in a study of cytomegalovirus exposure and HLA in healthy donors. With 60 Vbeta and 13 Jbeta primers, the PCR was carried out. The method was immunoSEQ multiplex PCR; TCRdb's version includes in-frame clones alone and lacks a portion of them. The sample has about 240,000 clones; 70% to 90% are singletons. The sequenced material came from PBMCs. These receptor sequences come from a girl aged 2-10 years in good health and CMV-seronegative.

This clone is a singleton in its sample. This chain connects TRBV9 to TRBJ2-2; D perhaps matches TRBD2 (6 bases). Deletions cut 0 bases from V and 4 bases from J, with 13 bases between. Germline V CDR1 and CDR2: SGDLS, YYNGEE. There are 16 residues in the CDR3. The CDR3 DNA reads TGTGCCAGCAGCGTAGTGCCCACCGGGGGCACCGGGGAGCTGTTTTTT. Translating gives CASSVVPTGGTGELFF.

This clone showed up just once. The rearrangement uses TRBV7-2 and TRBJ2-7, with 10 positions matching TRBD2. The CDR3 is made up of 15 amino acids. V gave up 4 bases and J gave up 3 bases; unmatched junction bases: 6. Germline lookup yields CDR1 SGHTA and CDR2 FQGNSA. This CDR3 reads CASSWRTSGHYEQYF. The CDR3 DNA reads TGTGCCAGCAGCTGGCGGACTAGCGGCCACTACGAGCAGTACTTC.

This chain uses TRBV10-3 with TRBJ2-7; unclear D gene. V was shortened by 3 bases and J by 2 bases, with 2 bases between the two germline ends. The CDR3 extends over 11 amino acids. Per the germline V gene, CDR1 is ENHRY and CDR2 is SYGVKD. CDR3 DNA: TGTGCCATCAGTGACGCCTACGAGCAGTACTTC. It yields the protein CAISDAYEQYF.

J is TRBJ1-2 and V is TRBV6-1; 7 bases are shared with TRBD1. The CDR3 runs to 17 residues. The J segment lost 7 bases and the V segment lost 4 bases, leaving 18 bases of the junction unmatched. From germline, CDR1 is MNHNS and CDR2 SASEGT. The CDR3: CASSVRDSPTPLLGYTF. The CDR3 bases are TGTGCCAGCAGTGTGAGGGACAGCCCAACTCCATTACTTGGCTACACCTTC.

Only a few counts were recorded for this clone. This chain uses TRBV5-1 with TRBJ2-3; TRBD1 aligns across 8 bases. The germline V gene has CDR1 SGHRS and CDR2 YFSETQ. V dropped 1 base and J dropped 5; count of bases not matched to a gene: 6. This CDR3 contains 15 residues. This CDR3 reads CASSLSQGAGDTQYF. The CDR3 DNA reads TGCGCCAGCAGCTTGTCCCAGGGGGCCGGAGATACGCAGTATTTT. The full variable domain, in which reference TRBV5-1 and TRBJ2-3 provide the parts outside the CDR3, is KAGVTQTPRYLIKTRGQQVTLSCSPISGHRSVSWYQQTPGQGLQFLFEYFSETQRNKGNFPGRFSGRQFSNSRSEMNVSTLELGDSALYLCASSLSQGAGDTQYFGPGTRLTVL.

The chain employs TRBV10-1 and TRBJ2-3; 8 bases match TRBD1. The CDR3 is 15 residues long. Germline CDR1 reads WNHNN; CDR2 reads SYGVQD (reference sequence). The V and J ends lost 0 bases and 4 bases, in that order; junction bases with no gene match: 3. CDR3 in amino acids: CASSESGQAPDTQYF. As DNA, the CDR3 is TGCGCCAGCAGTGAGTCGGGACAGGCACCAGATACGCAGTATTTT.

The J gene is TRBJ1-2, the V gene TRBV6-5, with 7 bases that match TRBD1. Per the germline V gene, CDR1 is MNHEY and CDR2 is SVGAGI. CDR3 size: 15 residues. The V gene end was trimmed by 4 bases and the J gene end by 5 bases; junction bases not matched to a gene: 10. The DNA for the CDR3 is TGTGCCAGCAGTTCCGGGGACAGCATACTTTATGGCTACACCTTC. Translated: CASSSGDSILYGYTF.

The V and J genes are TRBV6-6 and TRBJ1-1, with a weak D call TRBD1 (6 bases). V was pared by 3 bases and J by 1 base, with 9 bases between. In germline, CDR1 is MNHNY, CDR2 SVGAGI (reference sequence). The CDR3 covers 14 residues. This CDR3 reads CASSYGGPNTEAFF. In DNA form, the CDR3 reads TGTGCCAGCAGTTATGGGGGCCCGAACACTGAAGCTTTCTTT.

This clone was recorded once. The rearrangement links TRBV12-5 to TRBJ1-1, with 8 bases that match TRBD1. J was trimmed by 4 bases and V by 7 bases; bases with no gene match: 8. CDR1 is LGHNT, CDR2 FRNRAP, per germline. This CDR3 comprises 14 residues. The CDR3 region has the DNA TGTGCTAGTGCAGGGACAGGCCGGAGCACTGAAGCTTTCTTT. It yields the protein CASAGTGRSTEAFF.

The gene calls are TRBV5-1 and TRBJ1-1; perhaps TRBD1 as D (6 bases). The ends were cut back, 3 bases at V and 4 bases at J, with 13 bases in the middle. CDR1 SGHRS and CDR2 YFSETQ come from the germline V gene. The CDR3 totals 14 residues. The CDR3 region is CASSSGGLGTEAFF. The CDR3 nucleotides are TGCGCCAGCAGCTCGGGGGGCTTAGGCACTGAAGCTTTCTTT.

This clone was seen only a few times. The chain carries TRBV5-5 and TRBJ1-2; D perhaps matches TRBD1 (6 bases). This CDR3 has 15 amino acids. Germline CDR1 is SGHKS and CDR2 is YYEKEE (reference sequence). Trimming cost V 4 bases and J 3 bases, with 16 bases left between them. The CDR3 coding sequence is TGTGCCAGCAGCCCCCCGAGGGACACCTACTATGGCTACACCTTC. Its protein is CASSPPRDTYYGYTF. The full variable domain, its missing parts supplied by reference TRBV5-5 and TRBJ1-2, is DAGVTQSPTHLIKTRGQQVTLRCSPISGHKSVSWYQQVLGQGPQFIFQYYEKEERGRGNFPDRFSARQFPNYSSELNVNALLLGDSALYLCASSPPRDTYYGYTFGSGTRLTVV.